This T cell receptor (beta chain) was profiled in a study of low-dose radiotherapy and immunotherapy resistance in tumors. Study-wide context: Radiation delivery to Cohort 1 consisted of 0.5 Gy per fraction every 2 weeks, summing to 6.5 Gy. A daily 300 mg dose of oral aspirin was taken by patients for four cycles from cycle 1 day 1.

Time point specified: before trial treatment. This clonotype was seen ten or more times. First-strand cDNA relied on TRAV- and TRBV-specific primers spanning alpha and beta chains. Over 20 PCR cycles, TCRs were amplified from a constant-region primer and V-primer adapter. TCRdb re-called the reads through MiXCR, storing one row per CDR3 protein. The sample lists more than 50,000 distinct CDR3 sequences; about 30% were seen once. J was trimmed by 4 bases and V by 9 bases; bases with no gene match: 7. CDR1 and CDR2 from the germline V gene are KGHDR and SFDVKD. The CDR3 loop spans 15 amino acids. The V call is TRBV24-1, the J call TRBJ2-1, with 11 bases matching TRBD2. The specimen comprised PBMCs, sampled before treatment. The sequence derives from a male donor with rectosigmoid adenocarcinoma. The CDR3 sequence: CATGPASGRYNEQFF. The CDR3 DNA is TGTGCCACCGGACCCGCTAGCGGGAGGTACAATGAGCAGTTCTTC.